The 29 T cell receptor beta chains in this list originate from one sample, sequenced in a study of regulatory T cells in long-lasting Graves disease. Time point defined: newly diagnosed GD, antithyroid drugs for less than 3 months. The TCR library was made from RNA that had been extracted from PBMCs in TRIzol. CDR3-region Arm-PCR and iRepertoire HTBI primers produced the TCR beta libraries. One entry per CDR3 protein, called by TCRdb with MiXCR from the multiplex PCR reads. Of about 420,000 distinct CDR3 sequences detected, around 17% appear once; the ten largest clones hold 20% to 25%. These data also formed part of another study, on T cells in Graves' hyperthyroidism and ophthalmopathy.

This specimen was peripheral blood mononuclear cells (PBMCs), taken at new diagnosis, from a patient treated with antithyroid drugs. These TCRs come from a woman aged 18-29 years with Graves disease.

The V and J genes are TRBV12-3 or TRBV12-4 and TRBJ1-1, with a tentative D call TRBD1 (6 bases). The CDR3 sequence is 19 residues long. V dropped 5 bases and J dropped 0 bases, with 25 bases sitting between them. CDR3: CASSLPRGRVRRMNTEAFF. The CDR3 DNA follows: TGTGCCAGCAGTCTCCCGCGGGGGCGCGTAAGGAGAATGAACACTGAAGCTTTCTTT.

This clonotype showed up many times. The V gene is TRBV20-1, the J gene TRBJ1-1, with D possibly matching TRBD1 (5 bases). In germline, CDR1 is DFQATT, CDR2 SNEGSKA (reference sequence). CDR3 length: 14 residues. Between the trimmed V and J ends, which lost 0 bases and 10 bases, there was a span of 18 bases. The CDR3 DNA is TGCAGTGCTAGAGACCACCCCGGGACTGTTCGAGCTTTCTTT. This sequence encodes CSARDHPGTVRAFF.

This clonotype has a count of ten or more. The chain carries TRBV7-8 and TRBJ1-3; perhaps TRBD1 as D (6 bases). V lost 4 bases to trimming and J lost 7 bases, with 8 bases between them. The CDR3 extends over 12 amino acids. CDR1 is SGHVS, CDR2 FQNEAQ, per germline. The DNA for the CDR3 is TGTGCCAGCAGCTCCGGACAGAACACCATATATTTT. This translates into CASSSGQNTIYF.

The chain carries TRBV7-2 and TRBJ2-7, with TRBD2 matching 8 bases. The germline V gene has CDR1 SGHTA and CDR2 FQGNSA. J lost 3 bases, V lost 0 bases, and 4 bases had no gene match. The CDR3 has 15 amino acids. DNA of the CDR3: TGTGCCAGCAGCTTAGCGGTAGCGGGAATCTACGAGCAGTACTTC. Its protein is CASSLAVAGIYEQYF.

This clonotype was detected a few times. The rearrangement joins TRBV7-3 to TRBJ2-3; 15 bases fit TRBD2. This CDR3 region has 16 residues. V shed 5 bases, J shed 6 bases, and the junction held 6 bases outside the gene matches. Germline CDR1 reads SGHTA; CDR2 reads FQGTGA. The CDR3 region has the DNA TGTGCCAGCAGCCCCGGGACTAGCGGGAGGCTCGATACGCAGTATTTT. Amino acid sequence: CASSPGTSGRLDTQYF.

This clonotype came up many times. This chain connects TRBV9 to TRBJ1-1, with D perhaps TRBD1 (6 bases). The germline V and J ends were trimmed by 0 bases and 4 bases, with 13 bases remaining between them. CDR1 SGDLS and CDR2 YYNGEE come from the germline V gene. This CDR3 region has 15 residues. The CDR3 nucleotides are TGTGCCAGCAGCGTAGGGGGGGCGAGGGGCACTGAAGCTTTCTTT. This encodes CASSVGGARGTEAFF. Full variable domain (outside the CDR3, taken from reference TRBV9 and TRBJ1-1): DSGVTQTPKHLITATGQRVTLRCSPRSGDLSVYWYQQSLDQGLQFLIQYYNGEERAKGNILERFSAQQFPDLHSELNLSSLELGDSALYFCASSVGGARGTEAFFGQGTRLTVV.

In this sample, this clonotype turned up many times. The CDR3, as DNA: TGTGCCAGCAGCCCGCGCCCCGGGACTAGCGGGTTCAATGAGCAGTTCTTC. Translating it yields CASSPRPGTSGFNEQFF. The chain uses TRBV3-1 and TRBJ2-1; 12 bases map to TRBD2. This CDR3 contains 17 residues. V was clipped by 4 bases and J by 6 bases; unmatched bases: 10. From germline, CDR1 is LGHDT and CDR2 YNNKEL (reference sequence).

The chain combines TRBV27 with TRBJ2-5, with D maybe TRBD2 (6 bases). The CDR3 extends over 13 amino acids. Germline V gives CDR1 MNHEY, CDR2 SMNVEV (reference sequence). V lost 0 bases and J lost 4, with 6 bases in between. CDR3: CASSLSEGETQYF. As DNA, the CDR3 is TGTGCCAGCAGTTTATCGGAGGGAGAGACCCAGTACTTC.

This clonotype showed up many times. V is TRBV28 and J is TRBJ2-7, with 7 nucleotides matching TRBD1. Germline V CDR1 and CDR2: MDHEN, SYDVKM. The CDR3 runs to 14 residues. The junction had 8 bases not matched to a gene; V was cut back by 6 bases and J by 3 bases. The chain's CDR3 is CASRGQAALYEQYF. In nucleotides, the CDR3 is TGTGCCAGCAGAGGACAGGCTGCCCTCTACGAGCAGTACTTC.

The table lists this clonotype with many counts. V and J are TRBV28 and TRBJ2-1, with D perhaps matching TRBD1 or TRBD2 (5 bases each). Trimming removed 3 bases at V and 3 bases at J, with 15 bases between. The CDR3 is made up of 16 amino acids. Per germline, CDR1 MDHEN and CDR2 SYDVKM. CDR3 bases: TGTGCCAGCAGTTTGCTCGGGACGCCAGACTACAATGAGCAGTTCTTC. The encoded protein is CASSLLGTPDYNEQFF.

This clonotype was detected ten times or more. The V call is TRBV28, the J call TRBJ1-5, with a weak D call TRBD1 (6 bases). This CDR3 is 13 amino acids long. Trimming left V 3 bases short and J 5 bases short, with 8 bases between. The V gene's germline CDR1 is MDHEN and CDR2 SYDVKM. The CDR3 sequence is CASSFRGYQPQHF. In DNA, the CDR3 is TGTGCCAGCAGTTTTAGGGGGTATCAGCCCCAGCATTTT.

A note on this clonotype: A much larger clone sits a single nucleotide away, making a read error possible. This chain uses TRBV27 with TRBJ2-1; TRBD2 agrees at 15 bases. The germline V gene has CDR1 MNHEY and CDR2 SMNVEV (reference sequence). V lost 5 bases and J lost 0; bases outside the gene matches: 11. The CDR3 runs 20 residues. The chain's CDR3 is CASSPIRTSGRGSSYNEQFF. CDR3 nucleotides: TGTGCCAGCAGTCCTATAAGGACTAGCGGGAGGGGGAGCTCCTACAATGAGCAGTTCTTC.

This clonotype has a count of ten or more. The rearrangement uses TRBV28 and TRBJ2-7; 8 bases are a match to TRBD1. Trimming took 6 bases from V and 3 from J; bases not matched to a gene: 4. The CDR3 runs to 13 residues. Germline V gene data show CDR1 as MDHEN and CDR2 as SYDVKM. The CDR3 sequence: CASSPTGGYEQYF. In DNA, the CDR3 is TGTGCCAGCAGCCCAACAGGGGGCTACGAGCAGTACTTC.

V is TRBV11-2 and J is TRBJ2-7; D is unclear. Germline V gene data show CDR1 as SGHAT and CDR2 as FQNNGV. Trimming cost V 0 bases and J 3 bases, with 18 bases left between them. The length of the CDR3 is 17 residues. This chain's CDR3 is CASSLDLPSGFHYEQYF. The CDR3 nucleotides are TGTGCCAGCAGCTTAGATTTACCCTCGGGCTTCCACTACGAGCAGTACTTC.

In nucleotides, the CDR3 is TGTGCCAGCAGCCCCCGGCGGCCAGGGACTAGCGGGAGATCCTACAATGAGCAGTTCTTC. Translating gives CASSPRRPGTSGRSYNEQFF. The J gene is TRBJ2-1, the V gene TRBV7-2; 14 bases match TRBD2. With V trimmed by 5 bases and J by 1 base, 13 bases remained unmatched. Germline CDR1 reads SGHTA; CDR2 reads FQGNSA. The CDR3 extends over 20 amino acids.

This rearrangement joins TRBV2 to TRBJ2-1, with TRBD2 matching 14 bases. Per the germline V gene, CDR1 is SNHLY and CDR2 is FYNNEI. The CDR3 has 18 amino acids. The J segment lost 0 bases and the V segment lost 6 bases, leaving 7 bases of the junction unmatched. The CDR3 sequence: CASRGGLAGVSSYNEQFF. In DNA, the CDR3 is TGTGCCAGCAGGGGGGGACTAGCGGGGGTTAGCTCCTACAATGAGCAGTTCTTC. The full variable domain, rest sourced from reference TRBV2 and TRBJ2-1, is EPEVTQTPSHQVTQMGQEVILRCVPISNHLYFYWYRQILGQKVEFLVSFYNNEISEKSEIFDDQFSVERPDGSNFTLKIRSTKLEDSAMYFCASRGGLAGVSSYNEQFFGPGTRLTVL.

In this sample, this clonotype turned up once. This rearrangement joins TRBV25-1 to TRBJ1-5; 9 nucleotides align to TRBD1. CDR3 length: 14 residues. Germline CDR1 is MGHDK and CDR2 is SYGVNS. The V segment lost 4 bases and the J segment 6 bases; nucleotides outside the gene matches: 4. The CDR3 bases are TGTGCCAGCAGTGTACAGGGGGCTCTTCAGCCCCAGCATTTT. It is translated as CASSVQGALQPQHF.

For the CDR3, the DNA is TGTGCCTGGAGGATCAGGGGGATCGGGGAGCTGTTTTTT. It encodes CAWRIRGIGELFF. V usage is TRBV30 and J usage is TRBJ2-2; TRBD1 agrees at 7 bases. The CDR3 contains 13 residues. Losses at the gene ends were 3 bases for V and 7 bases for J; bases not matched to a gene: 5. Germline CDR1 reads GTSNPN; CDR2 reads SVGIG (reference sequence).

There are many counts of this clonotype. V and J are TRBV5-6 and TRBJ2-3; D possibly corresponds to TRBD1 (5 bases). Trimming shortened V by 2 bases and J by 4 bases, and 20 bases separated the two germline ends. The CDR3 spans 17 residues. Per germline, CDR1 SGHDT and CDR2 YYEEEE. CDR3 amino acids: CASSLLQGRVDADTQYF. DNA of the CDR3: TGTGCCAGCAGCTTACTCCAGGGCAGGGTGGACGCAGATACGCAGTATTTT.

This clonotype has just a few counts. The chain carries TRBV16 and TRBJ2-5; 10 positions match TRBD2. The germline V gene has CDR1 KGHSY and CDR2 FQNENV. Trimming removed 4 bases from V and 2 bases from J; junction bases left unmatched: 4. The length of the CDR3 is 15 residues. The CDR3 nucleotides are TGTGCCAGCAGCCGACAACTAGCGGGGCAAGAGACCCAGTACTTC. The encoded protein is CASSRQLAGQETQYF.

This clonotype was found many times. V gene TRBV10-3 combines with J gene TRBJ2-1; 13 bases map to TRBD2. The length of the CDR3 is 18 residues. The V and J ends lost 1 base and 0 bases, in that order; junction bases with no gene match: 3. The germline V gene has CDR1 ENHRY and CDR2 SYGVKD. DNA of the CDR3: TGTGCCATCAGTGAGTTTGGGACTAGCGGGACCTCCTACAATGAGCAGTTCTTC. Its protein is CAISEFGTSGTSYNEQFF.

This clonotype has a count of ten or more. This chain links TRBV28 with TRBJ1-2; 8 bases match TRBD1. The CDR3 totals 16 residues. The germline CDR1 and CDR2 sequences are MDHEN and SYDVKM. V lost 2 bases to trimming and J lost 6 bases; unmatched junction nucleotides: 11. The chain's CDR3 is CASSLPQAAGGDGYTF. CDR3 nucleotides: TGTGCCAGCAGTTTACCCCAAGCGGCAGGGGGCGATGGCTACACCTTC.

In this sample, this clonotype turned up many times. The CDR3 is CASSADRSPWFGNIQYF. DNA for the CDR3: TGTGCCAGCAGCGCAGACAGGAGCCCCTGGTTTGGCAACATTCAGTACTTC. V gene TRBV11-2 combines with J gene TRBJ2-4; perhaps TRBD1 as D (6 bases). Germline V CDR1 and CDR2: SGHAT, FQNNGV. There are 17 residues in the CDR3. The V and J ends lost 5 bases and 7 bases respectively, with 24 bases between them. Variable domain in full (rest from reference TRBV11-2 and TRBJ2-4): EAGVAQSPRYKIIEKRQSVAFWCNPISGHATLYWYQQILGQGPKLLIQFQNNGVVDDSQLPKDRFSAERLKGVDSTLKIQPAKLEDSAVYLCASSADRSPWFGNIQYFGAGTRLSVL.

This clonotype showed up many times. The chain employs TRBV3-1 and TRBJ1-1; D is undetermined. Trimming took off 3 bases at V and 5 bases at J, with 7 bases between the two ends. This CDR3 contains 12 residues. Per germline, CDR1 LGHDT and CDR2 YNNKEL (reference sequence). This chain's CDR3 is CASSQVVTEAFF. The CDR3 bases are TGTGCCAGCAGCCAGGTTGTTACTGAAGCTTTCTTT.

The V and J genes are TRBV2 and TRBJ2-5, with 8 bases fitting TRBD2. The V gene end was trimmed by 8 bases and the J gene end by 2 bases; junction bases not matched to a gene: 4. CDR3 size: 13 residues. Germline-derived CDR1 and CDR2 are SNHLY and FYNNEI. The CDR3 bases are TGTGCCAGCCGTGGACTAGCTCAAGAGACCCAGTACTTC. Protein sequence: CASRGLAQETQYF.

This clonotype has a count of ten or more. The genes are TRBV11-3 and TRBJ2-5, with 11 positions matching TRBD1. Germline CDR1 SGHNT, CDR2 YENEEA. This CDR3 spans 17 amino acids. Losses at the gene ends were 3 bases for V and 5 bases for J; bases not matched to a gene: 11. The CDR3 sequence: CASSLDRGLQFTETQYF. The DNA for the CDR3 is TGTGCCAGCAGCTTGGACAGGGGGCTCCAATTTACGGAGACCCAGTACTTC. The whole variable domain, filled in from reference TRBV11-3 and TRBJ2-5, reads EAGVVQSPRYKIIEKKQPVAFWCNPISGHNTLYWYLQNLGQGPELLIRYENEEAVDDSQLPKDRFSAERLKGVDSTLKIQPAELGDSAVYLCASSLDRGLQFTETQYFGPGTRLLVL.

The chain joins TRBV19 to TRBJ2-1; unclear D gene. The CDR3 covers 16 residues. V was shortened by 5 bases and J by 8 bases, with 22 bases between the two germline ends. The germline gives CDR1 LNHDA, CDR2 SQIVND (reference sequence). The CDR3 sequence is CASSLLASMQLDEQFF. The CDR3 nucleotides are TGTGCCAGTAGTCTCCTGGCGTCGATGCAACTCGATGAGCAGTTCTTC.

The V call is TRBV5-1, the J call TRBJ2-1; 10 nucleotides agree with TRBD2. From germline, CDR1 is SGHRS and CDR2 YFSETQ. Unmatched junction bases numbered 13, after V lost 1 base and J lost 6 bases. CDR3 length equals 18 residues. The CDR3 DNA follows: TGCGCCAGCAGCTTGAGCACAAACCTAGCGGGAGCCCCCAATGAGCAGTTCTTC. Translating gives CASSLSTNLAGAPNEQFF. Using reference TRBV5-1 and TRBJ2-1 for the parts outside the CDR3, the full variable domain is KAGVTQTPRYLIKTRGQQVTLSCSPISGHRSVSWYQQTPGQGLQFLFEYFSETQRNKGNFPGRFSGRQFSNSRSEMNVSTLELGDSALYLCASSLSTNLAGAPNEQFFGPGTRLTVL.

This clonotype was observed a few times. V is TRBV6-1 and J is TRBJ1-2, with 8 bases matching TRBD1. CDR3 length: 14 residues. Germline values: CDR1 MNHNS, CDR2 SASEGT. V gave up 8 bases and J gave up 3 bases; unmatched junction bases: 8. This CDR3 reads CASLRTGRDYGYTF. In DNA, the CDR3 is TGTGCCAGCTTACGGACAGGGCGGGACTATGGCTACACCTTC.